These T cell receptor beta chains were read from a single sample in a study of blood T cell repertoires in COVID-19. TCRdb's copy holds only in-frame clones and misses some; the assay was immunoSEQ multiplex PCR. The table has over 110,000 clones, around 80% seen once. Sequences were obtained from peripheral blood. The receptors derive from a woman aged 55-69 years with acute or convalescent COVID-19. CDR3s include the opening cysteine and the closing phenylalanine or tryptophan. Each record gives: D gene, J gene, V gene, clone size, CDR3 DNA, CDR3 protein. The D gene is left open where the match is weak. Size is stated for part of the rows, as once, few or many counts, or as a class when the clone is expanded.

D: .; J: TRBJ2-5; V: TRBV27; size: .; DNA: TGTGCCAGCAGTTTGGCAGGGGGGTCGGGAGAGACCCAGTACTTC; CDR3: CASSLAGGSGETQYF
D: .; J: TRBJ2-5; V: TRBV9; size: .; DNA: TGTGCCAGCAGCGGAGATTTCGAGACCCAGTACTTC; CDR3: CASSGDFETQYF
D: .; J: TRBJ1-3; V: TRBV6-5; size: .; DNA: TGTGCCAGCAGTTCTACAGGGTCTGGAAACACCATATATTTT; CDR3: CASSSTGSGNTIYF
D: .; J: TRBJ2-3; V: TRBV4-1; size: .; DNA: TGCGCCAGCAGCTACTCGTGGGGCGGCACAGATACGCAGTATTTT; CDR3: CASSYSWGGTDTQYF
D: .; J: TRBJ2-2; V: TRBV9; size: .; DNA: TGTGCCAGCAGCCCGAGGGCTTCGACCGGGGAGCTGTTTTTT; CDR3: CASSPRASTGELFF
D: .; J: TRBJ1-2; V: TRBV6-5; size: .; DNA: TGTGCCAGCAGTTACGAGGGAACCGGCTACACCTTC; CDR3: CASSYEGTGYTF
D: TRBD2; J: TRBJ2-1; V: TRBV30; size: .; DNA: TGTGCCTGGATGGGGAGCGGGAGGTTCGGTGAGCAGTTCTTC; CDR3: CAWMGSGRFGEQFF
D: TRBD1; J: TRBJ1-2; V: TRBV6-5; size: .; DNA: TGTGCCACCAAGACAGGGCTCTATGGCTACACCTTC; CDR3: CATKTGLYGYTF
D: TRBD2; J: TRBJ2-7; V: TRBV5-6; size: .; DNA: TGTGCCAGCAACCCGGGACTAGCGGGTTACCCCCTGAAATACGAGCAGTACTTC; CDR3: CASNPGLAGYPLKYEQYF
D: .; J: TRBJ2-7; V: TRBV6-6; size: .; DNA: TGTGCCAGCAGACCTGCCACCCGAACGGGAGAGCAGTACTTC; CDR3: CASRPATRTGEQYF
D: .; J: TRBJ2-7; V: TRBV7-2; size: .; DNA: TGTGCCAGCAGCTTACTTGCAGGGAACGAGCAGTACTTC; CDR3: CASSLLAGNEQYF
D: .; J: TRBJ2-2; V: TRBV21-1; size: .; DNA: TGTGCCAGCAGCAAAGTGAGCGGGGCCGCCACCGGGGAGCTGTTTTTT; CDR3: CASSKVSGAATGELFF
D: .; J: TRBJ2-7; V: TRBV7-8; size: .; DNA: TGTGCCAGCAGCGAAAGCCGGGTGACCTACGAGCAGTACTTC; CDR3: CASSESRVTYEQYF
D: .; J: TRBJ1-5; V: TRBV4-1; size: .; DNA: TGCGCCAGCAGCCAAGCCAAGGACAGTTCATATCAGCCCCAGCATTTT; CDR3: CASSQAKDSSYQPQHF
D: .; J: TRBJ1-2; V: TRBV30; size: few; DNA: TGTGCCTGGAGCTTGTTCGGACACTCCTATGGCTACACCTTC; CDR3: CAWSLFGHSYGYTF
D: .; J: TRBJ1-5; V: TRBV6-6; size: .; DNA: TGTGCCAGCTCGAGGCAGACAGGTAGCAATCAGCCCCAGCATTTT; CDR3: CASSRQTGSNQPQHF
D: .; J: TRBJ2-7; V: TRBV9; size: .; DNA: TGTGCCAGCAGCGTAGGGACTCAGAGCTCCTACGAGCAGTACTTC; CDR3: CASSVGTQSSYEQYF
D: TRBD2; J: TRBJ2-7; V: TRBV5-4; size: .; DNA: TGTGCCAGCAGCATCCTAGCGGGACCAGCCTACGAGCAGTACTTC; CDR3: CASSILAGPAYEQYF
D: TRBD2; J: TRBJ2-7; V: TRBV5-6; size: once; DNA: TGTGCCAGCAGCCCCCCGGGAGGAAACGTTCACGAGCAGTACTTC; CDR3: CASSPPGGNVHEQYF
D: TRBD2; J: TRBJ2-1; V: TRBV27; size: .; DNA: TGTGCCAGCAGTTTTACGGGACTAGCGGGCGCCCAGGGCATCGATGAGCAGTTCTTC; CDR3: CASSFTGLAGAQGIDEQFF
D: TRBD1; J: TRBJ1-1; V: TRBV5-1; size: few; DNA: TGCGCCAGCAGGCCCCAACAGGGGGGGAACACTGAAGCTTTCTTT; CDR3: CASRPQQGGNTEAFF
D: .; J: TRBJ2-7; V: TRBV18; size: .; DNA: TGTGCCAGCTCACCTACAGCCAGGTTTCACGAGCAGTACTTC; CDR3: CASSPTARFHEQYF
D: .; J: TRBJ2-1; V: TRBV24-1; size: .; DNA: TGTGCCACCAGTGAGAAAACAGGGATTTCCTACAATGAGCAGTTCTTC; CDR3: CATSEKTGISYNEQFF
D: .; J: TRBJ1-2; V: TRBV30; size: .; DNA: TGTGCCTGGAGCAAGCCTACAGGAAAAAGAGGCTATGGCTACACCTTC; CDR3: CAWSKPTGKRGYGYTF
D: .; J: TRBJ1-3; V: TRBV5-4; size: few; DNA: TGTGCCAGCAGCTTGCCAGACTCTGGAAACACCATATATTTT; CDR3: CASSLPDSGNTIYF
D: .; J: TRBJ2-2; V: TRBV28; size: .; DNA: TGTGCCAGCAGTTGGGGACCGGGAGCCACCGGGGAGCTGTTTTTT; CDR3: CASSWGPGATGELFF
D: .; J: TRBJ1-1; V: TRBV28; size: .; DNA: TGTGCCAGCAGTTTAAGACAGATGAACACTGAAGCTTTCTTT; CDR3: CASSLRQMNTEAFF
D: TRBD2; J: TRBJ2-1; V: TRBV7-9; size: .; DNA: TGTGCCAGCAGCCCTGGGACTAGCGGGGGAAATCCCTACAATGAGCAGTTCTTC; CDR3: CASSPGTSGGNPYNEQFF
D: .; J: TRBJ2-1; V: TRBV7-2; size: .; DNA: TGTGCCAGCAGCCCGATCGTGCGATACAATGAGCAGTTCTTC; CDR3: CASSPIVRYNEQFF
D: TRBD1; J: TRBJ2-4; V: TRBV10-3; size: .; DNA: TGTGCCATCGCTACGTCGGGACAGGGGGAAAACATTCAGTACTTC; CDR3: CAIATSGQGENIQYF
D: .; J: TRBJ1-1; V: TRBV7-9; size: .; DNA: TGTGCCAGCAGCTTAGGCCCAGGGCTGAACACTGAAGCTTTCTTT; CDR3: CASSLGPGLNTEAFF
D: .; J: TRBJ1-2; V: TRBV25-1; size: .; DNA: TGTGCCAGCAGTGAACCGGGTGGATGCACCTTC; CDR3: CASSEPGGCTF
D: TRBD2; J: TRBJ2-3; V: TRBV18; size: .; DNA: TGTGCCAGCTCGTCCAGCGGGACCCTCGGTGATACGCAGTATTTT; CDR3: CASSSSGTLGDTQYF
D: TRBD2; J: TRBJ2-1; V: TRBV5-1; size: .; DNA: TGCGCCAGCAGCTCGGGACTAGCGGGAAACTACAATGAGCAGTTCTTC; CDR3: CASSSGLAGNYNEQFF
D: .; J: TRBJ1-2; V: TRBV6-5; size: .; DNA: TGTGCCAGCAGTTCTTCAGGGGTTGGCTACACCTTC; CDR3: CASSSSGVGYTF
D: TRBD2; J: TRBJ2-1; V: TRBV24-1; size: .; DNA: TGTGCCACCAGTTCTGGGACTAGCGGCCCCAATGAGCAGTTCTTC; CDR3: CATSSGTSGPNEQFF
D: .; J: TRBJ1-5; V: TRBV5-1; size: .; DNA: TGCGCCAGCAGCCGGGACATCGATCAGCCCCAGCATTTT; CDR3: CASSRDIDQPQHF
D: .; J: TRBJ2-1; V: TRBV18; size: .; DNA: TGTGCCAGCTCACCACCGATGAGTTCCTACAATGAGCAGTTCTTC; CDR3: CASSPPMSSYNEQFF
D: .; J: TRBJ2-7; V: TRBV28; size: .; DNA: TGTGCCAGCAGACTCGGGACTCCCACCATTGACAACGAGCAGTACTTC; CDR3: CASRLGTPTIDNEQYF
D: TRBD2; J: TRBJ2-1; V: TRBV16; size: .; DNA: TGTGCCAGCAGCCCAAGGACTAGCAATGAGCAGTTCTTC; CDR3: CASSPRTSNEQFF
D: .; J: TRBJ1-4; V: TRBV27; size: few; DNA: TGTGCCAGCAGTAAAGGATTACAGGGCTTTAATGAAAAACTGTTTTTT; CDR3: CASSKGLQGFNEKLFF
D: .; J: TRBJ1-1; V: TRBV30; size: once; DNA: TGTGCCTGGAGTGTCGGCGGTAACACTGAAGCTTTCTTT; CDR3: CAWSVGGNTEAFF
D: TRBD1; J: TRBJ1-2; V: TRBV5-1; size: .; DNA: TGCGCCAGCAGCTTGGCCATGGCAGGGGGCTGGTATGGCTACACCTTC; CDR3: CASSLAMAGGWYGYTF
D: .; J: TRBJ2-7; V: TRBV5-1; size: .; DNA: TGCGCCAGCAGTCCCGCGGGGAACTACGAGCAGTACTTC; CDR3: CASSPAGNYEQYF
D: .; J: TRBJ1-1; V: TRBV18; size: .; DNA: TGTGCCAGCTCATCCTCGACAGGAGGAACTGAAGCTTTCTTT; CDR3: CASSSSTGGTEAFF
D: .; J: TRBJ2-1; V: TRBV27; size: .; DNA: TGTGCCAGCAGTTTACCCCCGGCTAGTAGCTCCTACAATGAGCAGTTCTTC; CDR3: CASSLPPASSSYNEQFF
D: TRBD1; J: TRBJ2-2; V: TRBV7-9; size: .; DNA: TGTGCCAGCAGTTCACTTAACCCCGGGACAGGGCGGACCGGGGAGCTGTTTTTT; CDR3: CASSSLNPGTGRTGELFF
D: TRBD2; J: TRBJ2-5; V: TRBV27; size: .; DNA: TGTGCCAGCAGTTTAGGCGGGAGAGTATCGGAGACCCAGTACTTC; CDR3: CASSLGGRVSETQYF
D: .; J: TRBJ2-1; V: TRBV15; size: .; DNA: TGTGCCACCAGTATGAGGGTTTCCCCCAATGAGCAGTTCTTC; CDR3: CATSMRVSPNEQFF
D: .; J: TRBJ1-1; V: TRBV28; size: .; DNA: TGTGCCAGCATACTCGGGGGGCGGACTGAAGCTTTCTTT; CDR3: CASILGGRTEAFF